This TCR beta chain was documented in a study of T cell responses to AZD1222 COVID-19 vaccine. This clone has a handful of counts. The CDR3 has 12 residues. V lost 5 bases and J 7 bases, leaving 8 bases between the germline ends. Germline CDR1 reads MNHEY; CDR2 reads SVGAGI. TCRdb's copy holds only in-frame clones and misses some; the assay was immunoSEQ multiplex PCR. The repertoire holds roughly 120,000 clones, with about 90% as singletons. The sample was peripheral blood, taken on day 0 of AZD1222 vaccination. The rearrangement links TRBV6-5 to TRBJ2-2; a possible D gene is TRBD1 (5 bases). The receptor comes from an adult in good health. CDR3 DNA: TGTGCCAGCAGTCAGGGTGACGGGGAGCTGTTTTTT. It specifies CASSQGDGELFF.